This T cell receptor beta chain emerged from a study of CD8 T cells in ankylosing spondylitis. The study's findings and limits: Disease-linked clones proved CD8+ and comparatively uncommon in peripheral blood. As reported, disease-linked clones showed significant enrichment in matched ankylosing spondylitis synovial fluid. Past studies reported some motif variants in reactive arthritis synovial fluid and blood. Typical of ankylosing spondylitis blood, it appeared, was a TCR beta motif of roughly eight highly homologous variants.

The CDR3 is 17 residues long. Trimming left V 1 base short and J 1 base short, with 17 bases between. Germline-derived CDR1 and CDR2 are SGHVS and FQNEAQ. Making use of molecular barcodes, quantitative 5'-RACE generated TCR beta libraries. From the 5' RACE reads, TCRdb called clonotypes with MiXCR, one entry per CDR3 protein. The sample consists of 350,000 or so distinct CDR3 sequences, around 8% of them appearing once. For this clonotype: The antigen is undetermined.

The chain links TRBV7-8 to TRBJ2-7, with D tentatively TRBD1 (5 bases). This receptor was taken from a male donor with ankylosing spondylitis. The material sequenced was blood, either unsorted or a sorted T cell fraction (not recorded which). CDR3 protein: CASSLGAFGRVSYEQYF. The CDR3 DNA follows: TGTGCCAGCAGCTTAGGCGCGTTCGGCAGGGTTTCCTACGAGCAGTACTTC. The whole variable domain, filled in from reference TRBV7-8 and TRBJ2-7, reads GAGVSQSPRYKVAKRGQDVALRCDPISGHVSLFWYQQALGQGPEFLTYFQNEAQLDKSGLPSDRFFAERPEGSVSTLKIQRTQQEDSAVYLCASSLGAFGRVSYEQYFGPGTRLTVT.